The TCR beta chain described here comes from a study of blood T cell repertoires in COVID-19. Study background: Sites across the United States, Italy and Spain contributed samples from acute and convalescent COVID-19.

Germline CDR1 and CDR2: MNHEY and SVGAGI. Unmatched junction bases numbered 10, after V lost 8 bases and J lost 9 bases. The CDR3 runs 13 residues. This clone turned up a few times. Generated by immunoSEQ multiplex PCR, the TCRdb table keeps only in-frame clones and is missing some. The sample shows approximately 190,000 clones, nearly 90% of them seen only once. This clonotype originated in a woman aged 40 to 55 who had recovered from COVID-19. Sequencing used peripheral blood. The chain couples TRBV6-5 to TRBJ2-5, with 9 positions matching TRBD2. CDR3 DNA sequence: TGTGCCAGCGGGGGACTAGCTGATATTTCCCAGTACTTC. Amino acid sequence: CASGGLADISQYF.